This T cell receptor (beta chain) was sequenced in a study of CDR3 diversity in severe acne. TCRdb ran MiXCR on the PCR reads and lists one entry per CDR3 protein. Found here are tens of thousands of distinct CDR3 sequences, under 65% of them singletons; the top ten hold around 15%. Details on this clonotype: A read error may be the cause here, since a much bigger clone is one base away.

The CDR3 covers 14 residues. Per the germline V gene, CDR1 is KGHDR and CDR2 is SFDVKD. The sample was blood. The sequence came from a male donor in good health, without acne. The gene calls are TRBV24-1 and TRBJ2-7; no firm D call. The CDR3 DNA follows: TGTGCCACCAGTGAAGAGCGTTTCCCCCACGAGCTGTACTTC. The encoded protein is CATSEERFPHELYF.